Following are 29 T cell receptor beta chains from one sample sequenced in a study of OX40 agonist ivuxolimab in advanced cancers. Profiling relied on immunoSEQ multiplex PCR, and the TCRdb table lists in-frame clones only, not all of them. There are nearly 60,000 clones in the sample; 75% to 85% occur only once, and over 0.6% lies in the top ten. Material: CD4+ or CD8+ T cells sorted from blood, obtained in a trial of the OX40 agonist ivuxolimab. All receptors come from an adult with an advanced solid tumor such as melanoma, head and neck, liver or kidney cancer.

The chain is built from TRBV18 and TRBJ1-1; 9 nucleotides line up with TRBD1. Germline V gene data show CDR1 as KGHSH and CDR2 as LQKENI. The CDR3 runs 14 residues. Unmatched junction bases numbered 5, after V lost 4 bases and J lost 5 bases. As DNA, the CDR3 is TGTGCCAGCTCACGGGACAGGGAAGGGACTGAAGCTTTCTTT. It encodes CASSRDREGTEAFF.

The V call is TRBV7-2, the J call TRBJ2-3; D gene ambiguous. Germline lookup yields CDR1 SGHTA and CDR2 FQGNSA. V was pared by 4 bases and J by 5 bases, with 10 bases between. The CDR3 covers 13 residues. The CDR3 coding sequence is TGTGCCAGCAGCTCCCGACTGGGAGATACGCAGTATTTT. This codes for CASSSRLGDTQYF.

This rearrangement joins TRBV6-1 to TRBJ1-5; D is undetermined. The CDR3 is 14 residues long. V lost 7 bases and J lost 0, with 10 bases in between. Germline CDR1 MNHNS, CDR2 SASEGT. CDR3 region: CASNAANSNQPQHF. CDR3 DNA: TGTGCCAGCAATGCCGCAAATAGCAATCAGCCCCAGCATTTT.

The rearrangement joins TRBV7-9 to TRBJ1-1, with D possibly matching TRBD1 (6 bases). This CDR3 comprises 14 residues. Trimming left V 3 bases short and J 1 base short, with 9 bases between. Germline V gives CDR1 SEHNR, CDR2 FQNEAQ (reference sequence). This chain's CDR3 is CASSFGQRNTEAFF. CDR3 in DNA: TGTGCCAGCAGCTTCGGACAGCGGAACACTGAAGCTTTCTTT.

The J gene is TRBJ1-5, the V gene TRBV6-1; maybe TRBD1 (6 bases). V dropped 4 bases and J dropped 2 bases, with 12 bases sitting between them. Per the germline V gene, CDR1 is MNHNS and CDR2 is SASEGT. The CDR3 consists of 15 residues. CDR3 amino acids: CASSGLPGGNQPQHF. Written as DNA, the CDR3 is TGTGCCAGCAGTGGACTGCCAGGGGGCAATCAGCCCCAGCATTTT.

The V gene is TRBV11-3, the J gene TRBJ2-7; D remains ambiguous. Looked up from germline, CDR1 is SGHNT and CDR2 is YENEEA. This CDR3 contains 15 residues. Trimming shortened V by 2 bases and J by 0 bases, and 11 bases separated the two germline ends. For the CDR3, the DNA is TGTGCCAGCAGCTTAAGTACAGTAAGCTCCTACGAGCAGTACTTC. Its protein is CASSLSTVSSYEQYF.

The V and J genes are TRBV11-3 and TRBJ2-3; TRBD2 aligns across 12 bases. Germline trimming cut 6 bases from V and 2 bases from J; bases unmatched to any gene: 12. The CDR3 runs to 18 residues. CDR1 is SGHNT and CDR2 is YENEEA in the germline V gene. CDR3 residues: CASSPGLGTSGPTDTQYF. The CDR3 DNA reads TGTGCCAGCAGTCCCGGCCTCGGGACTAGCGGGCCCACAGATACGCAGTATTTT. The whole variable domain, remainder taken from reference TRBV11-3 and TRBJ2-3, is EAGVVQSPRYKIIEKKQPVAFWCNPISGHNTLYWYLQNLGQGPELLIRYENEEAVDDSQLPKDRFSAERLKGVDSTLKIQPAELGDSAVYLCASSPGLGTSGPTDTQYFGPGTRLTVL.

In this sample, this clone turned up a few times. The chain employs TRBV5-6 and TRBJ2-3, with D maybe TRBD2 (5 bases). The CDR3 runs 16 residues. V shed 3 bases and J shed 0 bases, with 14 bases lying between them. Looked up from germline, CDR1 is SGHDT and CDR2 is YYEEEE. CDR3 coding DNA: TGTGCCAGCAGCTCGGCCGGGGTAACTAGCACAGATACGCAGTATTTT. Translated, it gives CASSSAGVTSTDTQYF.

This chain joins TRBV7-9 and TRBJ1-6; no clear D gene. This CDR3 region has 17 residues. The V gene's germline CDR1 is SEHNR and CDR2 FQNEAQ (reference sequence). Trimming pared 5 bases from V and 8 bases from J, leaving 22 bases between. The CDR3 loop reads CASSPPRRLAAHSPLHF. CDR3 nucleotides: TGTGCCAGCAGCCCTCCTCGGAGGCTTGCGGCCCATTCACCCCTCCACTTT.

The genes are TRBV5-1 and TRBJ2-5; D remains ambiguous. Germline V lookup: CDR1 SGHRS, CDR2 YFSETQ. V shed 0 bases and J shed 4 bases, with 13 bases lying between them. This CDR3 comprises 15 residues. The CDR3 spells CASSLEGRTTETQYF. The CDR3 DNA sequence: TGCGCCAGCAGCTTGGAGGGCAGAACTACAGAGACCCAGTACTTC.

V usage is TRBV2 and J usage is TRBJ2-5; D may match TRBD1 or TRBD2 (6 bases each). In germline, CDR1 is SNHLY, CDR2 FYNNEI. The CDR3 extends over 15 amino acids. The V and J ends lost 3 bases and 6 bases respectively, with 17 bases between them. DNA of the CDR3: TGTGCCAGCAGTGAGACCGAGGGGGGACGGAAGACCCAGTACTTC. Amino acids: CASSETEGGRKTQYF.

This chain joins TRBV5-1 and TRBJ1-3; D gene ambiguous. V was clipped by 4 bases and J by 4 bases, with 12 bases between them. Germline CDR1 SGHRS, CDR2 YFSETQ. This CDR3 spans 14 amino acids. The CDR3 spells CASSPEVGGNTIYF. The CDR3 nucleotides read TGCGCCAGCAGCCCAGAAGTGGGAGGAAACACCATATATTTT. Looking up the rest from reference TRBV5-1 and TRBJ1-3 gives the full variable domain: KAGVTQTPRYLIKTRGQQVTLSCSPISGHRSVSWYQQTPGQGLQFLFEYFSETQRNKGNFPGRFSGRQFSNSRSEMNVSTLELGDSALYLCASSPEVGGNTIYFGEGSWLTVV.

J is TRBJ1-5 and V is TRBV6-1; D unresolved. In germline, CDR1 is MNHNS, CDR2 SASEGT. Between the trimmed V and J ends, which lost 0 bases and 9 bases, there was a span of 9 bases. The CDR3 spans 13 residues. DNA of the CDR3: TGTGCCAGCAGTGAAGCGATCCGGGGGCCCCAGCATTTT. This gives the protein CASSEAIRGPQHF.

The chain links TRBV23-1 to TRBJ1-2; D remains ambiguous. TRBV23-1 is sorted into the ORF group, with uncertain function. Trimming cost V 3 bases and J 5 bases, with 10 bases left between them. The length of the CDR3 is 13 residues. The CDR3 DNA is TGCGCCAGCAGTCAGGGAAATCGGTATGGCTACACCTTC. Residues: CASSQGNRYGYTF.

The chain combines TRBV5-4 with TRBJ1-2; 9 nucleotides align to TRBD1. CDR3 length: 14 residues. Germline lookup yields CDR1 SGHNT and CDR2 YYREEE (reference sequence). Trimming cost V 4 bases and J 4 bases; bases outside gene matches: 5. CDR3 region: CASSRLDRGYGYTF. The CDR3 nucleotides read TGTGCCAGCAGCCGGCTGGACAGGGGCTATGGCTACACCTTC.

This clone was seen once. The chain is built from TRBV6-5 and TRBJ1-1; D unclear. The CDR3 runs to 13 residues. Per germline, CDR1 MNHEY and CDR2 SVGAGI. Trimming cost V 3 bases and J 4 bases, with 9 bases left between them. The CDR3 reads CASSYTGFTEAFF. As DNA, the CDR3 is TGTGCCAGCAGTTATACCGGTTTCACTGAAGCTTTCTTT.

In DNA form, the CDR3 reads TGTGCCAGCAGCACCTCGTACCGGGACAGTCCCTACGAGCAGTACTTC. Amino acids: CASSTSYRDSPYEQYF. The chain couples TRBV11-3 to TRBJ2-7; 7 positions agree with TRBD1. Germline V CDR1 and CDR2: SGHNT, YENEEA. The CDR3 length is 16 residues. V lost 5 bases to trimming and J lost 2 bases; unmatched junction nucleotides: 12.

This clone was seen a handful of times. In DNA form, the CDR3 reads TGTGCCAGCAGCTCCCGACAGGGGAATACGGACGAGCAGTACTTC. This encodes CASSSRQGNTDEQYF. This chain connects TRBV11-3 to TRBJ2-7, with 8 bases lining up with TRBD1. CDR3 size: 15 residues. Germline loops: CDR1 SGHNT, CDR2 YENEEA. V shed 4 bases, J shed 5 bases, and the junction held 10 bases outside the gene matches. The variable domain in full, with the rest retrieved from reference TRBV11-3 and TRBJ2-7, is EAGVVQSPRYKIIEKKQPVAFWCNPISGHNTLYWYLQNLGQGPELLIRYENEEAVDDSQLPKDRFSAERLKGVDSTLKIQPAELGDSAVYLCASSSRQGNTDEQYFGPGTRLTVT.

V and J are TRBV29-1 and TRBJ1-2; TRBD1 matches at 9 bases. This CDR3 is 16 amino acids long. The V gene end was trimmed by 1 base and the J gene end by 4 bases; junction bases not matched to a gene: 10. Germline V gives CDR1 SQVTM, CDR2 ANQGSEA. The CDR3 reads CSVEGTGAKELYGYTF. CDR3 coding DNA: TGCAGCGTTGAAGGGACAGGGGCCAAGGAACTCTATGGCTACACCTTC.

This chain links TRBV21-1 with TRBJ1-6; the D segment call TRBD1 is taken from the table without a DNA check. TRBV21-1 is reported as a pseudogene. This CDR3 region has 14 residues. In DNA form, the CDR3 reads TGTGCCGGGGGACAGGGGAAAAGGTGTTCACCCCTCCACTTT. Protein product: CAGGQGKRCSPLHF.

This chain uses TRBV5-1 with TRBJ1-6; D gene uncertain. CDR1 is SGHRS, CDR2 YFSETQ, per germline. CDR3 length: 16 residues. Deletions cut 1 base from V and 7 bases from J, with 15 bases between. In nucleotides, the CDR3 is TGCGCCAGCAGCTTGATGACCCTGGAGGAGAATTCACCCCTCCACTTT. This sequence encodes CASSLMTLEENSPLHF.

The rearrangement joins TRBV5-1 to TRBJ1-5, with 7 bases that match TRBD1. With V trimmed by 4 bases and J by 1 base, 5 bases remained unmatched. This CDR3 has 15 residues. Germline lookup yields CDR1 SGHRS and CDR2 YFSETQ. The CDR3 sequence is CASSQGTESNQPQHF. The CDR3 coding sequence is TGCGCCAGCAGCCAAGGGACAGAGAGCAATCAGCCCCAGCATTTT.

For this clone: One junction end does not reproduce the germline sequence, and a read error may be involved. The J gene is TRBJ2-1, the V gene TRBV6-6; possibly TRBD2 for D (5 bases). CDR1 is MNHNY and CDR2 is SVGAGI in the germline V gene (reference sequence). The CDR3 is 12 amino acids. Written as DNA, the CDR3 is TGTGCCAGCAGTGACCTCGGGATTGGTGGTCTCTTC. It is translated as CASSDLGIGGLF.

This chain links TRBV5-1 with TRBJ1-6; 10 nucleotides agree with TRBD1. Germline lookup yields CDR1 SGHRS and CDR2 YFSETQ. The CDR3 has 16 residues. Trimming took 3 bases from V and 4 from J; bases not matched to a gene: 4. The CDR3 spells CASSSGTGEYNSPLHF. The CDR3 nucleotides are TGCGCCAGCAGCTCGGGGACAGGGGAATATAATTCACCCCTCCACTTT.

The rearrangement links TRBV5-4 to TRBJ2-5; possibly TRBD1 or TRBD2 for D (5 bases each). Trimming left V 0 bases short and J 4 bases short, with 13 bases between. The CDR3 is 15 amino acids. From germline, CDR1 is SGHNT and CDR2 YYREEE (reference sequence). CDR3 region: CASSLEGPRGETQYF. CDR3 DNA: TGTGCCAGCAGCTTGGAGGGCCCGAGGGGAGAGACCCAGTACTTC.

This chain links TRBV7-2 with TRBJ2-7, with 10 bases lining up with TRBD2. The CDR3 contains 14 residues. Germline CDR1 SGHTA, CDR2 FQGNSA. The V gene end was trimmed by 5 bases and the J gene end by 3 bases; junction bases not matched to a gene: 4. CDR3 loop: CASSAAGGDYEQYF. The CDR3 DNA sequence: TGTGCCAGCAGCGCAGCGGGGGGGGACTACGAGCAGTACTTC.

The CDR3 sequence: CASSPAGSYNSPLHF. The CDR3 coding sequence is TGTGCCAGCAGTCCTGCGGGGTCCTATAATTCACCCCTCCACTTT. J is TRBJ1-6 and V is TRBV6-5, with D unresolved. The V end lost 5 bases, the J end lost 1 base, and 9 bases lay between the germline ends. This CDR3 is built from 15 residues. The germline V gene has CDR1 MNHEY and CDR2 SVGAGI.

The rearrangement links TRBV7-9 to TRBJ2-5, with D possibly TRBD2 on 7 matching bases. Germline V gene data show CDR1 as SEHNR and CDR2 as FQNEAQ (reference sequence). The CDR3 covers 15 residues. With 5 bases removed from V and 5 bases from J, the gap between germline ends came to 18 bases. The CDR3, as DNA: TGTGCCAGCAGCGTCTCGGGGGGCTTTGAGGAGACCCAGTACTTC. This gives the protein CASSVSGGFEETQYF.

V is TRBV5-1 and J is TRBJ1-6; 8 bases agree with TRBD1. Germline V lookup: CDR1 SGHRS, CDR2 YFSETQ. This CDR3 comprises 17 residues. Trimming cost V 5 bases and J 5 bases; bases outside gene matches: 12. CDR3 sequence: CASRAIRGRGDNSPLHF. The CDR3 coding sequence is TGCGCCAGCAGAGCTATCAGGGGGCGGGGAGATAATTCACCCCTCCACTTT.